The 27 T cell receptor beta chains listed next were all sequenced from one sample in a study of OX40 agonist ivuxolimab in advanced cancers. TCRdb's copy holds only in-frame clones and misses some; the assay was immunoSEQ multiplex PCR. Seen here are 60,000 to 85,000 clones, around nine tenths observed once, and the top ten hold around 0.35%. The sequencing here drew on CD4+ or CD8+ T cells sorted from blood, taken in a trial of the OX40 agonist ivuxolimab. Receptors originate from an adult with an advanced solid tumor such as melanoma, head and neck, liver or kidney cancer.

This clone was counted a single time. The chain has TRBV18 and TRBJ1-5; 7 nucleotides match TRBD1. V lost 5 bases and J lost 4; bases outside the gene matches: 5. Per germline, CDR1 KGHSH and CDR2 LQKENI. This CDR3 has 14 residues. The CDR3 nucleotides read TGTGCCAGCTCATCCGACAGGGTGAATCAGCCCCAGCATTTT. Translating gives CASSSDRVNQPQHF.

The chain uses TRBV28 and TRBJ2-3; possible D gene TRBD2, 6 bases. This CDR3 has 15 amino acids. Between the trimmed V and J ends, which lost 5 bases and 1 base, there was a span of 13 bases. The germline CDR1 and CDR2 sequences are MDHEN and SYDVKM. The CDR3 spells CASSVPGEGTDTQYF. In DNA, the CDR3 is TGTGCCAGCAGTGTCCCTGGGGAGGGCACAGATACGCAGTATTTT. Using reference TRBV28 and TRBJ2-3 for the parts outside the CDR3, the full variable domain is DVKVTQSSRYLVKRTGEKVFLECVQDMDHENMFWYRQDPGLGLRLIYFSYDVKMKEKGDIPEGYSVSREKKERFSLILESASTNQTSMYLCASSVPGEGTDTQYFGPGTRLTVL.

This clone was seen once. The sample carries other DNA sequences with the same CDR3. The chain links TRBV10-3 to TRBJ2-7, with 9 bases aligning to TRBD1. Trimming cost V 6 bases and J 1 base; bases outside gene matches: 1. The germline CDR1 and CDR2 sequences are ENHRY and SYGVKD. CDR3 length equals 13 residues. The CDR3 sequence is CAIRGQGSYEQYF. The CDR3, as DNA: TGTGCCATCAGGGGACAGGGTTCCTACGAGCAGTACTTC.

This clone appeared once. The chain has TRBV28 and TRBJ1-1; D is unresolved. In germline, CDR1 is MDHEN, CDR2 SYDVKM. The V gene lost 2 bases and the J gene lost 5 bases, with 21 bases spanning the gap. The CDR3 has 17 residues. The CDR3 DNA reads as TGTGCCAGCAGTTTACTATTTTCCGATCCGGGAGGGACTGAAGCTTTCTTT. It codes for CASSLLFSDPGGTEAFF.

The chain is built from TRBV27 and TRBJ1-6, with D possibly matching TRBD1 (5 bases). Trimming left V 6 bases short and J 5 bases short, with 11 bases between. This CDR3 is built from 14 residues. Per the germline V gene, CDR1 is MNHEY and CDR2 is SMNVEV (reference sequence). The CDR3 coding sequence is TGTGCCAGCAGGCTACGGGGCAATAATTCACCCCTCCACTTT. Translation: CASRLRGNNSPLHF.

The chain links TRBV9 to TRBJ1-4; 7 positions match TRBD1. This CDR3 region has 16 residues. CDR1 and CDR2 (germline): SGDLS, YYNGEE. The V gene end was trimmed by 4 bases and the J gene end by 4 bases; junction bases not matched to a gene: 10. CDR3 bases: TGTGCCAGCAGCCTTTCAGGGGCAGGGGGTAATGAAAAACTGTTTTTT. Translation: CASSLSGAGGNEKLFF. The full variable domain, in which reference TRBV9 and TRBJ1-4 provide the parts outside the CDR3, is DSGVTQTPKHLITATGQRVTLRCSPRSGDLSVYWYQQSLDQGLQFLIQYYNGEERAKGNILERFSAQQFPDLHSELNLSSLELGDSALYFCASSLSGAGGNEKLFFGSGTQLSVL.

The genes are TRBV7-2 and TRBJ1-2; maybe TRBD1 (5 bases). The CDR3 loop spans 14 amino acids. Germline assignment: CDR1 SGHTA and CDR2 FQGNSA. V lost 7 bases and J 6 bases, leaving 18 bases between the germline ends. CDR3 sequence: CASTPRRGGDGYTF. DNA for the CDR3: TGTGCCAGCACCCCCCGACGGGGGGGGGATGGCTACACCTTC. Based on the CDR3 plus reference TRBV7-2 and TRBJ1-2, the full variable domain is GAGVSQSPSNKVTEKGKDVELRCDPISGHTALYWYRQSLGQGLEFLIYFQGNSAPDKSGLPSDRFSAERTGGSVSTLTIQRTQQEDSAVYLCASTPRRGGDGYTFGSGTRLTVV.

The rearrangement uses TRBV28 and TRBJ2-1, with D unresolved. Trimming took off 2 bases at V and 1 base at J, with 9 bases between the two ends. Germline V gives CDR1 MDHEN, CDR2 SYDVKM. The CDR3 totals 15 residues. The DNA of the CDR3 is TGTGCCAGCAGTTTACCAGGAGCATCCTACAATGAGCAGTTCTTC. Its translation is CASSLPGASYNEQFF.

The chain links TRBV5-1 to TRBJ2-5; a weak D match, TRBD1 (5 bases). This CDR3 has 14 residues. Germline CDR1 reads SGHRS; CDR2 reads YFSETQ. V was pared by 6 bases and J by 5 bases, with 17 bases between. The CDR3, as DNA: TGCGCCAGCACCCCCCAGTGGGGCCGCGAGACCCAGTACTTC. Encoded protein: CASTPQWGRETQYF.

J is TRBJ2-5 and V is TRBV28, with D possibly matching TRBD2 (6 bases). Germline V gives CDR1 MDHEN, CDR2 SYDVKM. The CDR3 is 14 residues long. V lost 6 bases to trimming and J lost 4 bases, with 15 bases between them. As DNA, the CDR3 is TGTGCCAGCAGAACAACGAGGGAGGCAGAGACCCAGTACTTC. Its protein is CASRTTREAETQYF. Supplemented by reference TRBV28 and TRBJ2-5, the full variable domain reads DVKVTQSSRYLVKRTGEKVFLECVQDMDHENMFWYRQDPGLGLRLIYFSYDVKMKEKGDIPEGYSVSREKKERFSLILESASTNQTSMYLCASRTTREAETQYFGPGTRLLVL.

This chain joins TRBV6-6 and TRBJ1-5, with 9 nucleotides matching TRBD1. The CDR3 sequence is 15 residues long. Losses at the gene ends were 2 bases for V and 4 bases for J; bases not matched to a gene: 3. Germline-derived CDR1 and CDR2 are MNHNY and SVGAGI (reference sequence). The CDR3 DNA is TGTGCCAGCAGTTACGGACAGGGGAGTAATCAGCCCCAGCATTTT. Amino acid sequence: CASSYGQGSNQPQHF.

In DNA form, the CDR3 reads TGTGCCAGCTCACCCTCGGGTGGGGCTGATGGCTACACCTTC. Encoded protein: CASSPSGGADGYTF. This rearrangement joins TRBV18 to TRBJ1-2; the D gene is possibly TRBD1 (5 bases). The CDR3 consists of 14 residues. Germline loops: CDR1 KGHSH, CDR2 LQKENI. Trimming shortened V by 3 bases and J by 6 bases, and 14 bases separated the two germline ends.

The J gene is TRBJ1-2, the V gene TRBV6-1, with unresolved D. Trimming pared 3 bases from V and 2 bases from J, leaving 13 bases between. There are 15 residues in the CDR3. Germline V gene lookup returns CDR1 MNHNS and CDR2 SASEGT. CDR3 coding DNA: TGTGCCAGCAGTGAGCGATTCATGGCGAACTATGGCTACACCTTC. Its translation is CASSERFMANYGYTF.

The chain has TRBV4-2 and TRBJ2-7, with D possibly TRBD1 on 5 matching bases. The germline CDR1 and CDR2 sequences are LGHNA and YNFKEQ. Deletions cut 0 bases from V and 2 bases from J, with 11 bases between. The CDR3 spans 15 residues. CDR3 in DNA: TGTGCCAGCAGCCAAGAAGGACAAACCGCCTACGAGCAGTACTTC. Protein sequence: CASSQEGQTAYEQYF.

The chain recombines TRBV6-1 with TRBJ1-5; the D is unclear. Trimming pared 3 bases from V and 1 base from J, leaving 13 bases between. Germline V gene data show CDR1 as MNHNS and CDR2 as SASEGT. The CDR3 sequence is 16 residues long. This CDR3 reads CASSDIWGLSNQPQHF. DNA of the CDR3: TGTGCCAGCAGTGATATATGGGGTTTGAGCAATCAGCCCCAGCATTTT.

The CDR3 sequence: CASSPDRSGANVLTF. CDR3 nucleotides: TGCGCCAGCAGCCCTGACAGGTCCGGGGCCAACGTCCTGACTTTC. The gene calls are TRBV5-1 and TRBJ2-6, with TRBD1 as a possible D gene (6 bases). The V gene's germline CDR1 is SGHRS and CDR2 YFSETQ. Trimming took off 4 bases at V and 4 bases at J, with 12 bases between the two ends. The CDR3 totals 15 residues.

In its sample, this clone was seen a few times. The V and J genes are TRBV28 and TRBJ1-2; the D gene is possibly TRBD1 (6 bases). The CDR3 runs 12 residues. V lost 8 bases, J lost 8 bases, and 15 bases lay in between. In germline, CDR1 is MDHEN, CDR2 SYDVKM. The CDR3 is CASEGGVGGYTF. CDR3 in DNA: TGTGCCAGCGAAGGGGGTGTCGGAGGCTACACCTTC.

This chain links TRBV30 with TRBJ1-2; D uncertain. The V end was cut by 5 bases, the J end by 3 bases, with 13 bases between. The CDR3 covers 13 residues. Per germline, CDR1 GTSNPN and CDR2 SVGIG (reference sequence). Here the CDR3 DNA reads TGTGCCTGGTCTAGACCGGAGGACTATGGCTACACCTTC. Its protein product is CAWSRPEDYGYTF.

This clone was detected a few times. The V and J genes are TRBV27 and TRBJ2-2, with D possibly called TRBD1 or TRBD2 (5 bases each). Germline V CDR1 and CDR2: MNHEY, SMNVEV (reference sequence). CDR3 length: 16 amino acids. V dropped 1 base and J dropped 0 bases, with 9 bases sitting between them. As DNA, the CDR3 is TGTGCCAGCAGTTTATGGGGCGGGTCGAACACCGGGGAGCTGTTTTTT. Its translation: CASSLWGGSNTGELFF.

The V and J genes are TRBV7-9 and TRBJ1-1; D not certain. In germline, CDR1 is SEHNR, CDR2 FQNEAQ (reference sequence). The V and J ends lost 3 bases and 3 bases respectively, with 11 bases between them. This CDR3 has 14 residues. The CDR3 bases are TGTGCCAGCAGCTTTTCAGGAATTTACACTGAAGCTTTCTTT. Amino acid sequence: CASSFSGIYTEAFF.

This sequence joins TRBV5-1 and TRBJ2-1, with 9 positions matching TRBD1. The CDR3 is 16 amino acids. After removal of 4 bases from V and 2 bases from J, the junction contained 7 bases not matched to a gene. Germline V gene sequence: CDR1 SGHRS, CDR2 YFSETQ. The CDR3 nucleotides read TGCGCCAGCAGCCTCACTACAGGGGGCACCTACAATGAGCAGTTCTTC. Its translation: CASSLTTGGTYNEQFF.

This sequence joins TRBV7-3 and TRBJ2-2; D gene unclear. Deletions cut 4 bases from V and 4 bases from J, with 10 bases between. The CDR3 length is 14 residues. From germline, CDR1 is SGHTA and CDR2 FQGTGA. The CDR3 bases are TGTGCCAGCAGCTCCGCCGGGCCCACCGGGGAGCTGTTTTTT. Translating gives CASSSAGPTGELFF.

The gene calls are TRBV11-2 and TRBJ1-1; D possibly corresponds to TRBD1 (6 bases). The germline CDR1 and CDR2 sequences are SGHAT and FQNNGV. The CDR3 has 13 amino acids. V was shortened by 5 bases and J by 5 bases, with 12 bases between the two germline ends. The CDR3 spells CASSEQGLTEAFF. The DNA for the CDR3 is TGTGCCAGCAGCGAACAGGGTTTGACTGAAGCTTTCTTT.

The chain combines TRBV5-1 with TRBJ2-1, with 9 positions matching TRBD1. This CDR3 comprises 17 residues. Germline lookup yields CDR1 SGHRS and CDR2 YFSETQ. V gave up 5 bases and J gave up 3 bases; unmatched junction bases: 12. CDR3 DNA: TGCGCCAGCAGACCTAATATCGACAGGGGGGACTACAATGAGCAGTTCTTC. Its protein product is CASRPNIDRGDYNEQFF.

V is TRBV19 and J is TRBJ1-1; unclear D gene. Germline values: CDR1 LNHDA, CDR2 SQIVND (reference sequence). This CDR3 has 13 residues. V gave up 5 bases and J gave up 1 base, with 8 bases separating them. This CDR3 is CASSSVRNTEAFF. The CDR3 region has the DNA TGTGCCAGTAGTTCCGTCAGGAACACTGAAGCTTTCTTT.

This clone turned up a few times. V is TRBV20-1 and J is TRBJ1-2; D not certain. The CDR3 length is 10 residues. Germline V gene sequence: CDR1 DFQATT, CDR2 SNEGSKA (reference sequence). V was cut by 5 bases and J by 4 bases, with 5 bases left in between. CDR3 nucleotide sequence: TGCAGTGCTCCCTTCTATGGCTACACCTTC. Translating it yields CSAPFYGYTF.

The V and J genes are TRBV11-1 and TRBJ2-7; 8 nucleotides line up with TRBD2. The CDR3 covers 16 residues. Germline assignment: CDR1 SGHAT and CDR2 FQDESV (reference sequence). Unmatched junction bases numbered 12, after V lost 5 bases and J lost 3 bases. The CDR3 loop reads CASSMTGTRGDYEQYF. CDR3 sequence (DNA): TGTGCCAGCAGCATGACCGGGACTAGGGGGGACTACGAGCAGTACTTC.